These T cell receptor beta chains were read from a single sample in a study of CD8+ T cells in alopecia areata. Clones were sequenced by immunoSEQ multiplex PCR, and TCRdb holds only the in-frame ones, with some missing. The sample consists of about 200,000 clones, about three fifths of them appearing once. The sample consisted of CD4+ T cells sorted from blood, taken at week 0. These receptors were collected from a human donor with alopecia areata. Each CDR3 is given with its conserved first and last residue. D genes are given only for firm matches. The listing skips clone size in some rows; elsewhere it reads once, few, many or a size class.

J gene	V gene	D gene	clone size	CDR3 protein	CDR3 DNA
TRBJ2-1	TRBV5-1	.	.	CASSLGERIAANEQFF	TGCGCCAGCAGCTTGGGGGAGCGTATCGCGGCCAATGAGCAGTTCTTC
TRBJ1-3	TRBV30	.	.	CAWSWGPRADTIYF	TGTGCCTGGAGCTGGGGACCCCGTGCTGACACCATATATTTT
TRBJ1-3	TRBV25-1	.	.	CASSETLGNTIYF	TGTGCCAGCAGTGAAACCTTGGGGAACACCATATATTTT
TRBJ2-5	TRBV29-1	TRBD1	.	CSVGQGLETQYF	TGCAGCGTGGGACAGGGTCTGGAGACCCAGTACTTC
TRBJ2-5	TRBV7-7	TRBD2	.	CASSSRTSLQETQYF	TGTGCTAGCAGCTCGCGGACTAGTCTACAAGAGACCCAGTACTTC
TRBJ2-7	TRBV19	.	few	CASTTGRGRYEQYF	TGTGCCAGTACCACTGGCAGGGGTAGGTACGAGCAGTACTTC
TRBJ1-2	TRBV6-5	.	few	CASSLPGHYGYTF	TGTGCCAGCAGTTTACCGGGACACTATGGCTACACCTTC
TRBJ1-2	TRBV6-5	.	.	CASSYFGAGDGYTF	TGTGCCAGCAGTTACTTCGGGGCAGGGGATGGCTACACCTTC
TRBJ2-7	TRBV30	.	.	CAWTGRNPYEQYF	TGTGCCTGGACAGGGCGGAACCCCTACGAGCAGTACTTC
TRBJ2-1	TRBV29-1	.	.	CSVWGAPAPRYNEQFF	TGCAGCGTTTGGGGGGCACCTGCCCCACGATACAATGAGCAGTTCTTC
TRBJ1-1	TRBV29-1	.	few	CSSIRQGLSEAFF	TGCAGCTCGATCAGGCAGGGACTATCGGAAGCTTTCTTT
TRBJ2-2	TRBV2	.	.	CASSGRGTGELFF	TGTGCCAGCAGCGGGCGTGGGACCGGGGAGCTGTTTTTT
TRBJ1-2	TRBV30	TRBD1	.	CAWSLGGQGPIYGYTF	TGTGCCTGGAGTTTAGGGGGACAGGGACCCATCTATGGCTACACCTTC
TRBJ2-3	TRBV29-1	.	few	CSVGLTDTQYF	TGCAGCGTTGGGCTAACAGATACGCAGTATTTT
TRBJ2-7	TRBV6-4	.	.	CASLKHRDRTRHGRSYEQYF	TGTGCCAGCCTCAAGCATCGGGACCGAACGCGACACGGTAGATCCTACGAGCAGTACTTC
TRBJ2-7	TRBV4-2	TRBD1	few	CASSQVGTGSVYEQYF	TGTGCCAGCAGCCAAGTGGGGACAGGGTCAGTTTACGAGCAGTACTTC
TRBJ2-2	TRBV18	.	few	CASSPVEDTGELFF	TGTGCCAGCTCACCGGTAGAGGACACCGGGGAGCTGTTTTTT
TRBJ2-1	TRBV30	.	.	CAWSGSPNEQFF	TGTGCCTGGAGCGGGTCGCCCAATGAGCAGTTCTTC
TRBJ2-1	TRBV9	.	.	CASSPGIGAASYNEQFF	TGTGCCAGCAGCCCCGGGATAGGAGCGGCCTCCTACAATGAGCAGTTCTTC
TRBJ1-2	TRBV11-2	.	many	CASSFDQGRNGYTF	TGTGCCAGCAGCTTTGATCAGGGGAGGAATGGCTACACCTTC
TRBJ2-5	TRBV11-3	.	few	CASSRGGAGQETQYF	TGTGCCAGCAGCCGAGGGGGCGCGGGGCAAGAGACCCAGTACTTC
TRBJ2-3	TRBV6-6	TRBD2	.	CASTRGDSGGSQYF	TGTGCCAGCACCCGGGGGGATAGCGGGGGGTCGCAGTATTTT
TRBJ1-1	TRBV29-1	.	.	CSVGGLMNTEAFF	TGCAGCGTTGGTGGCCTGATGAACACTGAAGCTTTCTTT
TRBJ1-2	TRBV6-5	.	few	CASSYSRVNEGYTF	TGTGCCAGCAGTTACTCCAGGGTGAACGAAGGCTACACCTTC
TRBJ1-3	TRBV29-1	TRBD1	.	CSVRGGSSGNTIYF	TGCAGCGTCCGAGGGGGCTCATCTGGAAACACCATATATTTT
TRBJ1-3	TRBV15	TRBD1	.	CATSRDRGGNTIYF	TGTGCCACCAGCCGGGACAGGGGTGGAAACACCATATATTTT
TRBJ2-6	TRBV9	.	few	CASSVGEFWGTGANVLTF	TGTGCCAGCAGCGTAGGGGAGTTTTGGGGGACCGGGGCCAACGTCCTGACTTTC
TRBJ2-1	TRBV25-1	.	.	CASRSRVYNEQFF	TGTGCCAGCAGAAGTAGAGTTTACAATGAGCAGTTCTTC
TRBJ2-1	TRBV6-5	.	few	CASSRRGDGYNEQFF	TGTGCCAGCAGTCGTAGGGGGGACGGCTACAATGAGCAGTTCTTC
TRBJ1-6	TRBV5-6	.	.	CASSLTGADSPLHF	TGTGCCAGCAGCTTGACGGGGGCAGATTCACCCCTCCACTTT
TRBJ2-2	TRBV29-1	TRBD2	.	CSGRLAANTGELFF	TGCAGCGGTAGACTAGCGGCGAACACCGGGGAGCTGTTTTTT
TRBJ1-1	TRBV4-1	TRBD1	few	CASSQVQGRQGFEAFF	TGCGCCAGCAGCCAAGTCCAAGGTAGACAGGGGTTTGAAGCTTTCTTT
TRBJ1-2	TRBV29-1	.	.	CSSNPQGRAGGYTF	TGCAGCTCCAACCCGCAGGGCAGGGCCGGGGGCTACACCTTC
TRBJ1-1	TRBV7-9	.	few	CASSFTGRGNTEAFF	TGTGCCAGCAGCTTCACCGGGCGTGGGAACACTGAAGCTTTCTTT
TRBJ2-1	TRBV6-4	TRBD1	few	CASSRTGGLNEQFF	TGTGCCAGCAGTAGGACAGGGGGTCTCAATGAGCAGTTCTTC
TRBJ2-3	TRBV5-4	.	.	CASSLGIPTSTDTQYF	TGTGCCAGCAGCTTGGGGATCCCTACTAGCACAGATACGCAGTATTTT
TRBJ2-1	TRBV7-8	.	few	CASSLLPNEQFF	TGTGCCAGCAGCTTACTCCCCAATGAGCAGTTCTTC
TRBJ2-6	TRBV9	.	.	CASSPRDSLSGANVLTF	TGTGCCAGCAGCCCGAGAGACAGCCTCTCTGGGGCCAACGTCCTGACTTTC
TRBJ1-2	TRBV30	.	.	CAWSSRVRANYGYTF	TGTGCCTGGAGTTCCAGGGTTAGAGCTAACTATGGCTACACCTTC
TRBJ2-7	TRBV15	TRBD2	.	CATSRPSGSGYEQYF	TGTGCCACCAGCAGACCTAGCGGGAGTGGGTACGAGCAGTACTTC
TRBJ1-5	TRBV29-1	TRBD1	.	CSVRDRGGQPQHF	TGCAGCGTCCGGGACAGGGGCGGGCAGCCCCAGCATTTT
TRBJ2-2	TRBV6-5	.	.	CASSYSTGAGELFF	TGTGCCAGCAGTTACTCTACTGGCGCCGGGGAGCTGTTTTTT
TRBJ1-5	TRBV30	.	.	CAWSGHDNQPQHF	TGTGCCTGGTCGGGACACGACAATCAGCCCCAGCATTTT
TRBJ1-1	TRBV7-8	.	.	CASSLTSEAFF	TGTGCCAGCAGCTTAACCTCTGAAGCTTTCTTT
TRBJ1-5	TRBV30	.	.	CAWSWTVNQPQHF	TGTGCCTGGAGTTGGACAGTCAATCAGCCCCAGCATTTT
TRBJ2-1	TRBV5-4	.	.	CASSSDRSGIEQFF	TGTGCCAGCAGCAGTGACAGGTCAGGGATAGAGCAGTTCTTC
TRBJ1-2	TRBV9	TRBD1	.	CASSVLKTGSQGYTF	TGTGCCAGCAGCGTTCTAAAGACAGGGTCCCAGGGCTACACCTTC
TRBJ2-1	TRBV29-1	TRBD2	.	CSIRLAGGNEQFF	TGCAGCATCAGACTAGCGGGGGGCAATGAGCAGTTCTTC
TRBJ2-3	TRBV5-4	.	.	CASSMGSLGDTQYF	TGTGCCAGCAGCATGGGGAGTTTGGGAGATACGCAGTATTTT
TRBJ1-2	TRBV27	.	.	CASSAFSGTEGYTF	TGTGCCAGCAGTGCCTTTTCCGGGACTGAGGGCTACACCTTC
TRBJ2-2	TRBV19	.	.	CASSARDKNTGELFF	TGTGCCAGTAGTGCCCGGGACAAAAACACCGGGGAGCTGTTTTTT
TRBJ2-7	TRBV29-1	.	few	CSVDGAGEQYF	TGCAGCGTTGATGGTGCGGGAGAGCAGTACTTC
TRBJ1-5	TRBV30	.	few	CAWSPGQSSNQPQHF	TGTGCCTGGAGCCCCGGACAATCTAGCAATCAGCCCCAGCATTTT
TRBJ2-3	TRBV6-5	.	few	CASSYSDTQYF	TGTGCCAGCAGTTACTCTGATACGCAGTATTTT
TRBJ2-2	TRBV5-1	.	few	CASSLAGTKVGGELFF	TGCGCCAGCAGCTTAGCCGGGACAAAGGTTGGCGGGGAGCTGTTTTTT